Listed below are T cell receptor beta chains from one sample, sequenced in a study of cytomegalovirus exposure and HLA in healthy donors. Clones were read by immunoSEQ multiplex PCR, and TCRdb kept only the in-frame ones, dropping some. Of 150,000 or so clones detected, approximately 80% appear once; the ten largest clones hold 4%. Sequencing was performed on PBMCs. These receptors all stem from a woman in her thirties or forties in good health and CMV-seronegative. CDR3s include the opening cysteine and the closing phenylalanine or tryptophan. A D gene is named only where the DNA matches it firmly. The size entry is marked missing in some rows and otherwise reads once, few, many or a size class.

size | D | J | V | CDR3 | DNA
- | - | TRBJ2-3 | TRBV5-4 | CASSLRLDSSTDTQYF | TGTGCCAGCAGCTTACGGCTGGACAGCTCCACAGATACGCAGTATTTT
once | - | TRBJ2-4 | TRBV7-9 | CASSLAGPKNIQYF | TGTGCCAGCAGCTTAGCGGGGCCCAAAAACATTCAGTACTTC
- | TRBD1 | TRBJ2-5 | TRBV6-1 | CASSETGGTGGETQYF | TGTGCCAGCAGTGAAACGGGTGGGACAGGCGGGGAGACCCAGTACTTC
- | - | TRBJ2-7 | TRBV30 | CAWSSGSSYEQYF | TGTGCCTGGAGTTCCGGGTCTTCCTACGAGCAGTACTTC
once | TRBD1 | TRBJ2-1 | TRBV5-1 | CASSFGQEFNEQFF | TGCGCCAGCAGCTTTGGACAGGAATTCAATGAGCAGTTCTTC
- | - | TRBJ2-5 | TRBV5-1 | CASSLGRGQETQYF | TGCGCCAGCAGCTTGGGCCGCGGCCAAGAGACCCAGTACTTC
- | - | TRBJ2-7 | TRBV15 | CATSREQGVGEQYF | TGTGCCACCAGCAGAGAGCAGGGTGTCGGCGAGCAGTACTTC
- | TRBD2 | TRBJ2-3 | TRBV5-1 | CASSLGLAASTDTQYF | TGCGCCAGCAGCTTGGGACTAGCGGCTAGCACAGATACGCAGTATTTT
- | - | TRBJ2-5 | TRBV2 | CASSEDRDTGQETQYF | TGTGCCAGCAGTGAAGATCGGGACACCGGACAAGAGACCCAGTACTTC
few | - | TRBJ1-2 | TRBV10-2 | CASSDRSYGYTF | TGCGCCAGCAGTGACAGATCATATGGCTACACCTTC
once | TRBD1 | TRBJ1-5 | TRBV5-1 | CASSPGQGSNQPQHF | TGCGCCAGCAGCCCGGGACAGGGAAGCAATCAGCCCCAGCATTTT
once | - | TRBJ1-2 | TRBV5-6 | CASSLSQIYGYTF | TGTGCCAGCAGCTTGAGTCAGATCTATGGCTACACCTTC
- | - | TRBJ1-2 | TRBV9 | CASSAWGGTNYGYTF | TGTGCCAGCAGCGCCTGGGGGGGGACGAACTATGGCTACACCTTC
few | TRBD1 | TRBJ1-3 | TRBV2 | CASITGAGNTIYF | TGTGCCAGCATAACAGGGGCCGGAAACACCATATATTTT
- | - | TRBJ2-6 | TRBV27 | CASSLSFPSGANVLTF | TGTGCCAGCAGTTTGTCTTTCCCCTCTGGGGCCAACGTCCTGACTTTC
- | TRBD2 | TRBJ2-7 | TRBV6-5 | CAIRTPSGSSYEQYF | TGTGCCATCAGAACACCTAGCGGGAGCTCCTACGAGCAGTACTTC
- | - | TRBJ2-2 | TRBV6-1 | CASRARVTGELFF | TGTGCCAGCAGGGCCAGGGTGACCGGGGAGCTGTTTTTT
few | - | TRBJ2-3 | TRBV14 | CASSQNRPSTDTQYF | TGTGCCAGCAGCCAGAACAGGCCCAGCACAGATACGCAGTATTTT
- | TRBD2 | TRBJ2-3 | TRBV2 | CASSEEGLAGARTQYF | TGTGCCAGCAGTGAAGAAGGCCTAGCGGGAGCTAGAACGCAGTATTTT
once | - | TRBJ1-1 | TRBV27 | CASSLQFGSLTGKAFF | TGTGCCAGCAGTTTACAGTTTGGGTCTCTCACAGGGAAAGCTTTCTTT